This entry lists 27 T cell receptor beta chains sequenced from one sample in a study of identifying expanded T cells in peripheral blood. Produced via immunoSEQ multiplex PCR; TCRdb's table is partial and in-frame only. Here the sample spans 65,000 to 95,000 clones, 85% to 90% being singletons. Sequenced sample: blood. The receptors were gathered from a person aged 18 to 75 in good health.

The CDR3 is CASSLQLRDTQYF. The CDR3 region has the DNA TGTGCCAGCAGCCTACAACTACGAGATACGCAGTATTTT. The chain links TRBV5-6 to TRBJ2-3; no reliable D call. The CDR3 contains 13 residues. Trimming removed 4 bases at V and 5 bases at J, with 11 bases between. The germline V gene has CDR1 SGHDT and CDR2 YYEEEE.

This sequence joins TRBV6-6 and TRBJ2-1; maybe TRBD2 (6 bases). The V gene lost 4 bases and the J gene lost 7 bases, with 11 bases spanning the gap. Per the germline V gene, CDR1 is MNHNY and CDR2 is SVGAGI (reference sequence). CDR3 length: 13 amino acids. The CDR3: CASSSSSGNEQFF. In DNA form, the CDR3 reads TGTGCCAGCAGTTCCTCCAGCGGGAATGAGCAGTTCTTC.

The chain's CDR3 is CASSQDWRDGGVNTEAFF. CDR3 coding DNA: TGCGCCAGCAGCCAAGATTGGAGGGACGGCGGAGTGAACACTGAAGCTTTCTTT. The chain carries TRBV4-3 and TRBJ1-1; D perhaps matches TRBD1 (5 bases). Trimming removed 0 bases from V and 0 bases from J, with 17 bases in between. The CDR3 runs to 18 residues. CDR1 is LGHNA and CDR2 is YSLEER in the germline V gene.

The chain employs TRBV5-1 and TRBJ2-7, with D perhaps TRBD1 (6 bases). The CDR3 runs to 15 residues. V was shortened by 4 bases and J by 1 base, with 15 bases between the two germline ends. The germline CDR1 and CDR2 sequences are SGHRS and YFSETQ. As DNA, the CDR3 is TGCGCCAGCAGCCCTGCCGCTACAGGGTCCTACGAGCAGTACTTC. Its translation is CASSPAATGSYEQYF.

The chain combines TRBV20-1 with TRBJ1-1, with D possibly being TRBD1 (6 bases). The CDR3 covers 11 residues. V was cut by 7 bases and J by 8 bases, with 14 bases left in between. Germline V gene data show CDR1 as DFQATT and CDR2 as SNEGSKA (reference sequence). The CDR3 coding sequence is TGCAGTGTTGGAGGTACAGGGGAAGCTTTCTTT. Translating gives CSVGGTGEAFF.

The chain employs TRBV6-4 and TRBJ2-1; 14 bases agree with TRBD2. Germline CDR1 MRHNA, CDR2 SNTAGT. V dropped 6 bases and J dropped 5; count of bases not matched to a gene: 9. CDR3 size: 17 residues. The CDR3 loop reads CASRIGTSGGANNEQFF. CDR3 DNA: TGTGCCAGCAGGATAGGGACTAGCGGGGGAGCCAACAATGAGCAGTTCTTC.

This rearrangement joins TRBV12-5 to TRBJ1-1; 8 bases map to TRBD1. V was clipped by 4 bases and J by 3 bases; unmatched bases: 4. This CDR3 has 14 residues. Germline V gene lookup returns CDR1 LGHNT and CDR2 FRNRAP. The CDR3, as DNA: TGTGCTAGTGGTTCCACGACAGGGGACACTGAAGCTTTCTTT. Translating gives CASGSTTGDTEAFF.

This chain uses TRBV2 with TRBJ1-5; D remains ambiguous. Trimming cost V 8 bases and J 2 bases, with 16 bases left between them. This CDR3 is built from 15 residues. Germline V lookup: CDR1 SNHLY, CDR2 FYNNEI. Here the CDR3 reads CASRRPGEGNQPQHF. The CDR3 nucleotides read TGTGCCAGCCGCAGGCCTGGCGAGGGCAATCAGCCCCAGCATTTT.

V is TRBV29-1 and J is TRBJ2-1; 9 nucleotides align to TRBD1. CDR3 length equals 14 residues. After removal of 3 bases from V and 5 bases from J, the junction contained 5 bases not matched to a gene. The V gene's germline CDR1 is SQVTM and CDR2 ANQGSEA. DNA of the CDR3: TGCAGCGTTGAGGGACAGGGAGCGAACAATGAGCAGTTCTTC. This gives the protein CSVEGQGANNEQFF.

This chain links TRBV28 with TRBJ2-5; D not certain. This CDR3 region has 11 residues. Trimming pared 11 bases from V and 4 bases from J, leaving 11 bases between. Germline CDR1 and CDR2: MDHEN and SYDVKM. CDR3 amino acids: CAVEMGETQYF. The CDR3 DNA reads TGTGCCGTTGAAATGGGAGAGACCCAGTACTTC.

The chain has TRBV10-3 and TRBJ2-7; D possibly uses TRBD1 or TRBD2 (5 bases each). Germline CDR1 and CDR2: ENHRY and SYGVKD. V shed 5 bases and J shed 3 bases, with 11 bases lying between them. The CDR3 consists of 13 residues. The CDR3 DNA sequence: TGTGCCATCAGTCCGGGACGGTACTACGAGCAGTACTTC. Its protein is CAISPGRYYEQYF.

This clone was recorded only once. The chain couples TRBV21-1 to TRBJ2-3; TRBD2 is taken as the D call from the table, unchecked against the DNA. TRBV21-1 is a recognized pseudogene. This CDR3 comprises 15 residues. The CDR3 nucleotides are TGTGCCAGCAGCAATCTAGCGGGGAGCACAGATACGCAGTATTTT. This gives the protein CASSNLAGSTDTQYF.

This sequence joins TRBV5-6 and TRBJ2-3; D is undetermined. V shed 4 bases and J shed 5 bases, with 8 bases lying between them. The CDR3 is made up of 12 amino acids. Germline V gives CDR1 SGHDT, CDR2 YYEEEE. DNA for the CDR3: TGTGCCAGCAGCCCCCTTAAAGATACGCAGTATTTT. Translated: CASSPLKDTQYF.

The chain carries TRBV7-3 and TRBJ2-2; 13 bases align to TRBD2. The trim removed 3 bases at V and 1 base at J, leaving 8 bases unmatched. The length of the CDR3 is 19 residues. Per the germline V gene, CDR1 is SGHTA and CDR2 is FQGTGA. The CDR3 DNA reads TGTGCCAGCAGCTTCAAGGCGGGACTAGCGGGATTGAACACCGGGGAGCTGTTTTTT. The encoded protein is CASSFKAGLAGLNTGELFF.

V is TRBV5-1 and J is TRBJ1-4; 10 nucleotides agree with TRBD1. The germline CDR1 and CDR2 sequences are SGHRS and YFSETQ. This CDR3 contains 15 residues. V gave up 0 bases and J gave up 8 bases; unmatched junction bases: 4. For the CDR3, the DNA is TGCGCCAGCAGCTTGGGGACAGGGGGGAGCGAAAAACTGTTTTTT. It is translated as CASSLGTGGSEKLFF.

The chain carries TRBV7-3 and TRBJ2-1, with 8 bases that match TRBD2. The junction had 11 bases not matched to a gene; V was cut back by 5 bases and J by 8 bases. The CDR3 length is 15 residues. CDR1 is SGHTA, CDR2 FQGTGA, per germline. The CDR3 here is CASSPSGGLGHEQFF. In DNA form, the CDR3 reads TGTGCCAGCAGCCCCAGCGGGGGACTAGGACATGAGCAGTTCTTC.

The chain combines TRBV5-6 with TRBJ1-4; no firm D call. This CDR3 is built from 14 residues. V lost 7 bases and J 6 bases, leaving 16 bases between the germline ends. CDR1 and CDR2 from the germline V gene are SGHDT and YYEEEE. This CDR3 reads CASSKSGSDEKLFF. The CDR3 DNA follows: TGTGCCAGCTCGAAGTCGGGGTCGGATGAAAAACTGTTTTTT.

The genes are TRBV30 and TRBJ1-5, with no clear D. V was shortened by 0 bases and J by 0 bases, with 9 bases between the two germline ends. Germline lookup yields CDR1 GTSNPN and CDR2 SVGIG (reference sequence). CDR3 length: 15 amino acids. CDR3 region: CAWSVKRNSNQPQHF. CDR3 DNA: TGTGCCTGGAGTGTTAAGCGGAATAGCAATCAGCCCCAGCATTTT. The full variable domain, in which reference TRBV30 and TRBJ1-5 provide the parts outside the CDR3, is SQTIHQWPATLVQPVGSPLSLECTVEGTSNPNLYWYRQAAGRGLQLLFYSVGIGQISSEVPQNLSASRPQDRQFILSSKKLLLSDSGFYLCAWSVKRNSNQPQHFGDGTRLSIL.

V gene TRBV6-5 combines with J gene TRBJ1-2, with 9 bases matching TRBD1. CDR1 is MNHEY, CDR2 SVGAGI, per germline. V trimming: 0 bases; J trimming: 4 bases; junction bases outside the gene matches: 3. This CDR3 is 15 amino acids long. The CDR3 DNA reads TGTGCCAGCAGTTACTCCGGGACAGGGCTCTATGGCTACACCTTC. Translation gives CASSYSGTGLYGYTF.

This clone was counted between two and nine times. DNA for the CDR3: TGTGCCAGCAGCGGAGCACAGGGGAACACCATATATTTT. The encoded protein is CASSGAQGNTIYF. The genes are TRBV6-5 and TRBJ1-3, with 7 bases lining up with TRBD1. The V gene's germline CDR1 is MNHEY and CDR2 SVGAGI. The CDR3 contains 13 residues. The V segment lost 6 bases and the J segment 7 bases; nucleotides outside the gene matches: 6.

This clone was picked up one time. J is TRBJ1-6 and V is TRBV4-1, with a weak D call TRBD1 (5 bases). CDR3 size: 14 residues. Per germline, CDR1 MGHRA and CDR2 YSYEKL. V was clipped by 2 bases and J by 11 bases, with 13 bases between them. The CDR3 nucleotides are TGCGCCAGCAGCCAAATAGGGGCTCTGACACCCCTCCACTTT. Amino acid sequence: CASSQIGALTPLHF.

The genes are TRBV7-8 and TRBJ2-5, with TRBD1 matching over 8 bases. CDR1 and CDR2 from the germline V gene are SGHVS and FQNEAQ. The ends lost 2 bases at V and 11 bases at J; junction bases unmatched: 10. The CDR3 is 14 amino acids. DNA for the CDR3: TGTGCCAGCAGCTTAAAATGGGGACAGGCATTTCAGTACTTC. This codes for CASSLKWGQAFQYF. Supplemented by reference TRBV7-8 and TRBJ2-5, the full variable domain reads GAGVSQSPRYKVAKRGQDVALRCDPISGHVSLFWYQQALGQGPEFLTYFQNEAQLDKSGLPSDRFFAERPEGSVSTLKIQRTQQEDSAVYLCASSLKWGQAFQYFGPGTRLLVL.

The V gene is TRBV6-5, the J gene TRBJ2-7; tentatively, D is TRBD1 (7 bases). CDR3 length equals 13 residues. V lost 8 bases, J lost 7 bases, and 18 bases lay in between. Per germline, CDR1 MNHEY and CDR2 SVGAGI. The CDR3: CASQGGPGKEQYF. DNA for the CDR3: TGTGCCAGCCAGGGGGGCCCGGGGAAGGAGCAGTACTTC.

The V and J genes are TRBV19 and TRBJ2-2; TRBD1 aligns across 9 bases. J gave up 4 bases and V 6 bases, and 9 bases lay outside the gene matches. The CDR3 has 16 amino acids. Germline lookup yields CDR1 LNHDA and CDR2 SQIVND (reference sequence). The CDR3 spells CASRPWTGAGTGELFF. The CDR3 coding sequence is TGTGCCAGTAGACCTTGGACAGGGGCGGGCACCGGGGAGCTGTTTTTT. The whole variable domain, filled in from reference TRBV19 and TRBJ2-2, reads DGGITQSPKYLFRKEGQNVTLSCEQNLNHDAMYWYRQDPGQGLRLIYYSQIVNDFQKGDIAEGYSVSREKKESFPLTVTSAQKNPTAFYLCASRPWTGAGTGELFFGEGSRLTVL.

The rearrangement joins TRBV5-4 to TRBJ2-7, with TRBD2 identical over 7 bases. V lost 2 bases to trimming and J lost 0 bases; unmatched junction nucleotides: 5. The CDR3 loop spans 15 amino acids. Germline CDR1 is SGHNT and CDR2 is YYREEE (reference sequence). For the CDR3, the DNA is TGTGCCAGCAGCTTTATAGGGACTACCTCCTACGAGCAGTACTTC. Encoded protein: CASSFIGTTSYEQYF.

The J gene is TRBJ1-2, the V gene TRBV27; no clear D gene. Germline values: CDR1 MNHEY, CDR2 SMNVEV (reference sequence). The V gene lost 5 bases and the J gene lost 4 bases, with 8 bases spanning the gap. The CDR3 length is 12 residues. The CDR3 here is CASSPGPYGYTF. In nucleotides, the CDR3 is TGTGCCAGCAGTCCCGGGCCCTATGGCTACACCTTC.

This clone was recorded once. The chain uses TRBV30 and TRBJ1-1; D gene ambiguous. The germline CDR1 and CDR2 sequences are GTSNPN and SVGIG (reference sequence). CDR3 length: 14 amino acids. V was pared by 5 bases and J by 1 base, with 14 bases between. The CDR3 here is CAWRVNLPNTEAFF. The CDR3 nucleotides are TGTGCCTGGCGGGTCAACCTTCCGAACACTGAAGCTTTCTTT.